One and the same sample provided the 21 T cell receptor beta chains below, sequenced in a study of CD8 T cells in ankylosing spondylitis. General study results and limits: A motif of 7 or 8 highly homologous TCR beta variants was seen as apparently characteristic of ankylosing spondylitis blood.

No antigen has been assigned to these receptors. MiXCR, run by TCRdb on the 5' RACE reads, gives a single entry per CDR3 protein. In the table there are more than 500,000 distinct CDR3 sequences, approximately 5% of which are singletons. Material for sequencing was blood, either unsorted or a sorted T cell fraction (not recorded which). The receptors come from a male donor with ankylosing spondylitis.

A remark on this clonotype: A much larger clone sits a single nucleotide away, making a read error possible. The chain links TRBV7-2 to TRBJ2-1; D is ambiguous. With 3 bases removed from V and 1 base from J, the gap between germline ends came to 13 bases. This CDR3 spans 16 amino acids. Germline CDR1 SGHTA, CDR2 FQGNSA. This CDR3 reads CASSFVGTRSYNEQFF. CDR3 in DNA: TGTGCCAGCAGCTTTGTGGGTACGAGGTCCTACAATGAGCAGTTCTTC. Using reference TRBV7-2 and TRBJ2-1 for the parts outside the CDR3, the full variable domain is GAGVSQSPSNKVTEKGKDVELRCDPISGHTALYWYRQSLGQGLEFLIYFQGNSAPDKSGLPSDRFSAERTGGSVSTLTIQRTQQEDSAVYLCASSFVGTRSYNEQFFGPGTRLTVL.

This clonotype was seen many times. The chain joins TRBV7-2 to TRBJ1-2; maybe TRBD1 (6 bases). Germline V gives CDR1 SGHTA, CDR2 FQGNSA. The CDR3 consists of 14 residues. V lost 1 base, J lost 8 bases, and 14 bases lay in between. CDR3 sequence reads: CASSLGSFGGGYTF. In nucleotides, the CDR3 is TGTGCCAGCAGCTTAGGATCGTTCGGGGGCGGCTACACCTTC.

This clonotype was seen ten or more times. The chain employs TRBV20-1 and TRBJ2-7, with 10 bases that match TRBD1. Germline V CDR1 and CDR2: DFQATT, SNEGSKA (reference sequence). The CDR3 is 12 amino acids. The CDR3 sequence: CSARTGGYEQYF. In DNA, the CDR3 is TGCAGCGCCCGGACAGGGGGTTACGAGCAGTACTTC.

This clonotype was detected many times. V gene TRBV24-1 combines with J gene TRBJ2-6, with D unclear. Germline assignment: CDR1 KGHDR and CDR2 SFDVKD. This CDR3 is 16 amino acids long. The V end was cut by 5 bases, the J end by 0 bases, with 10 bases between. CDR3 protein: CATSASYDSGANVLTF. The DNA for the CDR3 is TGTGCCACCAGTGCAAGTTACGACTCTGGGGCCAACGTCCTGACTTTC.

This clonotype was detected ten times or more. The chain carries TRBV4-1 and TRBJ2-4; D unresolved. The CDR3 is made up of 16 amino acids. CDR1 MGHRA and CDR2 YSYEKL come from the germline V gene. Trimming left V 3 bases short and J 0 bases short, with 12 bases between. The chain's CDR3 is CASSHVAPIAKNIQYF. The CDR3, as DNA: TGCGCCAGCAGCCATGTTGCGCCGATAGCCAAAAACATTCAGTACTTC.

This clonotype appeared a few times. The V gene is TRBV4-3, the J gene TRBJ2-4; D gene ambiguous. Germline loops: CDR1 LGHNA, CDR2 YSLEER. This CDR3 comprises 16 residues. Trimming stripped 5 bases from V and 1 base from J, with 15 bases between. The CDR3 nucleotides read TGCGCCAGCAGCGCCTCTTGGGCCTCGGCCAAAAACATTCAGTACTTC. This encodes CASSASWASAKNIQYF.

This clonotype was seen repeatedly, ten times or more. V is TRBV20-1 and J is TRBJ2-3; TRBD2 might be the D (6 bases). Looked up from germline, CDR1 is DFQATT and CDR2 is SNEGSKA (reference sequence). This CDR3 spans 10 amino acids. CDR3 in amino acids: CSRRDTQQYF. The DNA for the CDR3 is TGCAGCCGGAGGGATACGCAACAGTATTTT.

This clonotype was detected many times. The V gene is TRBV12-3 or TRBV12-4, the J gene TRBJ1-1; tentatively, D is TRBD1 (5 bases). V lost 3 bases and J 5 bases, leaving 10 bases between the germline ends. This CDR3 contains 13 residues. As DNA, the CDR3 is TGTGCCAGCAGTTTCTGGGGCAGAACTGAAGCTTTCTTT. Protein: CASSFWGRTEAFF.

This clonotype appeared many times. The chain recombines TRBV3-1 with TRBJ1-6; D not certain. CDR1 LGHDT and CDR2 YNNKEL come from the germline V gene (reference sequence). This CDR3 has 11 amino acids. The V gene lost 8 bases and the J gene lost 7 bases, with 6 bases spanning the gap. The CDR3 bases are TGTGCCAGCCACCGGAATTCACCCCTCCACTTT. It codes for CASHRNSPLHF. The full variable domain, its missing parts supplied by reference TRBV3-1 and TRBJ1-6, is DTAVSQTPKYLVTQMGNDKSIKCEQNLGHDTMYWYKQDSKKFLKIMFSYNNKELIINETVPNRFSPKSPDKAHLNLHINSLELGDSAVYFCASHRNSPLHFGNGTRLTVT.

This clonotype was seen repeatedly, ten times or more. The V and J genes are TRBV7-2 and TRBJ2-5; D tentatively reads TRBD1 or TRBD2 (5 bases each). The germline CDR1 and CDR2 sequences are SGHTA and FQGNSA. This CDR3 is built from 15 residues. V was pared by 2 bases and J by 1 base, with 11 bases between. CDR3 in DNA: TGTGCCAGCAGCTTAAGGTGGGGGTCCCAAGAGACCCAGTACTTC. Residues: CASSLRWGSQETQYF. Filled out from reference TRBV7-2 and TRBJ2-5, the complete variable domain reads GAGVSQSPSNKVTEKGKDVELRCDPISGHTALYWYRQSLGQGLEFLIYFQGNSAPDKSGLPSDRFSAERTGGSVSTLTIQRTQQEDSAVYLCASSLRWGSQETQYFGPGTRLLVL.

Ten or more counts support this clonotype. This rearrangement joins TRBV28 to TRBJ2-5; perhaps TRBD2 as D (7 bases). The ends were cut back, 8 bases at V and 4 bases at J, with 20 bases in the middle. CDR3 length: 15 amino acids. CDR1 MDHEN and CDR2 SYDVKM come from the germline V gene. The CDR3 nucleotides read TGTGCCAGCCACCTGGGGGCGGGAGTAGGAGAGACCCAGTACTTC. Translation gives CASHLGAGVGETQYF.

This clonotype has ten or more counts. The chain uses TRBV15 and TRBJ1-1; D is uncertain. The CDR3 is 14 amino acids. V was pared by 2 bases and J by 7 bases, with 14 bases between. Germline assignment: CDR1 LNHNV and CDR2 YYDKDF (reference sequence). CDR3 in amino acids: CATSRSPRADEAFF. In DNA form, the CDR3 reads TGTGCCACCAGCAGATCACCGCGGGCCGATGAAGCTTTCTTT.

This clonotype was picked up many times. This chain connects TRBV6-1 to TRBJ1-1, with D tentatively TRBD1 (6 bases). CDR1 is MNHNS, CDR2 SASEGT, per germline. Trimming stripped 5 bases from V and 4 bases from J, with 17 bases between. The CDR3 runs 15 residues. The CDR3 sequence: CASSRQPGDGTEAFF. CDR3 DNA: TGTGCCAGCAGTCGACAGCCAGGGGACGGCACTGAAGCTTTCTTT.

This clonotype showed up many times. The CDR3 sequence: CASSPRLKIGTEAFF. The CDR3 DNA reads as TGTGCCAGCAGCCCCCGGTTGAAGATTGGTACTGAAGCTTTCTTT. The chain recombines TRBV7-9 with TRBJ1-1, with D unresolved. The CDR3 length is 15 residues. V was shortened by 5 bases and J by 5 bases, with 18 bases between the two germline ends. The germline V gene has CDR1 SEHNR and CDR2 FQNEAQ (reference sequence).

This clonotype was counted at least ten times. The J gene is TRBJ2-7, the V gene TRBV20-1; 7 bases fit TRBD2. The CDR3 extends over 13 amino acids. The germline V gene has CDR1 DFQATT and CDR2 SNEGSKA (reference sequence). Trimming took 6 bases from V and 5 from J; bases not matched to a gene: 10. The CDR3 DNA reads TGCAGTGCAGACAGAAGCGGGGTAAACGAGCAGTACTTC. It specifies CSADRSGVNEQYF.

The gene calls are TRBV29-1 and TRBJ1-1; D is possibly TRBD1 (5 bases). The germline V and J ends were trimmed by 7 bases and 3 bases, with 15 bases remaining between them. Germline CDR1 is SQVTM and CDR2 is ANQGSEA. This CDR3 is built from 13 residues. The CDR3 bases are TGCAGCGCCTTATACAGAGGGGACACTGAAGCTTTCTTT. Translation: CSALYRGDTEAFF.

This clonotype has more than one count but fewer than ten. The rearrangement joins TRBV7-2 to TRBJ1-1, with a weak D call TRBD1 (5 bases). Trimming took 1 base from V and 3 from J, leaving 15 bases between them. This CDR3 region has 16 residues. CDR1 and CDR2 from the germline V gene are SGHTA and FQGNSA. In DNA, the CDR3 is TGTGCCAGCAGCTTAGTAGCTCGGGGGGAGGACACTGAAGCTTTCTTT. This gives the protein CASSLVARGEDTEAFF.

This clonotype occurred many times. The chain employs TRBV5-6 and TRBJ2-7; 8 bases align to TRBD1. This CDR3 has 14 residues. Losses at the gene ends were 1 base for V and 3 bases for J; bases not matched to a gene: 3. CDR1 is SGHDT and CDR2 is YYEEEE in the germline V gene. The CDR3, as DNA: TGTGCCAGCAGCTTGCCAGGGGGCTTCTACGAGCAGTACTTC. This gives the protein CASSLPGGFYEQYF.

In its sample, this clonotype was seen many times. The CDR3 DNA follows: TGTGCCAGCAGCTCCCATGCAGGGAACACCGGGGAGCTGTTTTTT. It encodes CASSSHAGNTGELFF. The chain combines TRBV28 with TRBJ2-2; D is uncertain. The CDR3 contains 15 residues. Germline CDR1 and CDR2: MDHEN and SYDVKM. V was clipped by 6 bases and J by 1 base, with 12 bases between them.

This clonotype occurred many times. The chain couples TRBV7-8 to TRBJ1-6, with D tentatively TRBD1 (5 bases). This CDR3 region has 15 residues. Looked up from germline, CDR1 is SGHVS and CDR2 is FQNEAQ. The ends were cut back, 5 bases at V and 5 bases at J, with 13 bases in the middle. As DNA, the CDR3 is TGTGCCAGCAGCGCAAGGGACCTGAATAATTCACCCCTCCACTTT. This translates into CASSARDLNNSPLHF.

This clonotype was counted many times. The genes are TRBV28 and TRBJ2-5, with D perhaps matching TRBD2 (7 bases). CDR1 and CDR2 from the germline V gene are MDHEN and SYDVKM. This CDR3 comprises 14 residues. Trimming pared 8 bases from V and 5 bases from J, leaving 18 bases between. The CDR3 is CASSRGGLVETQYF. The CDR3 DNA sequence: TGTGCCAGCTCAAGGGGGGGACTCGTCGAGACCCAGTACTTC.